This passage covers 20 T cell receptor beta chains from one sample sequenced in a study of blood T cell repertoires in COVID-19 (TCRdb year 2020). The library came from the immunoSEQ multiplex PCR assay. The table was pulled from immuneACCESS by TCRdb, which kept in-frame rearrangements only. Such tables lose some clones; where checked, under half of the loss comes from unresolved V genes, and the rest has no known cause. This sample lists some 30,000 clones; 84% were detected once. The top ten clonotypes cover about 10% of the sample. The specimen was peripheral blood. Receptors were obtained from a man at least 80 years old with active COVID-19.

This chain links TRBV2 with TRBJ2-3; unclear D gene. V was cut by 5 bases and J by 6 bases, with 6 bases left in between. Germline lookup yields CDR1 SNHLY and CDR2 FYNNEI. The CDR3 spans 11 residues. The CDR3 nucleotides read TGTGCCAGCAGTCCGAGGGATACGCAGTATTTT. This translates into CASSPRDTQYF.

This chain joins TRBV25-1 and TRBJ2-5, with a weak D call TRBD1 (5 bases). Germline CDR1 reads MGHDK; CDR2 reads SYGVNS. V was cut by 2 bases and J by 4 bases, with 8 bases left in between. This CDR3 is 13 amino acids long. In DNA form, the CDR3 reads TGTGCCAGCAGTGAACCAGGGATAGAGACCCAGTACTTC. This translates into CASSEPGIETQYF.

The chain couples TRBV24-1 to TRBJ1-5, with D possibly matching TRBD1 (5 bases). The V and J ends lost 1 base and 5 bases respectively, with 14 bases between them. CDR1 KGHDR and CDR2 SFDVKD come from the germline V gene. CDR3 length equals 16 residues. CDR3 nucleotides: TGTGCCACCAGTGATTTCCGGGGGTGGAGAGATCAGCCCCAGCATTTT. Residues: CATSDFRGWRDQPQHF.

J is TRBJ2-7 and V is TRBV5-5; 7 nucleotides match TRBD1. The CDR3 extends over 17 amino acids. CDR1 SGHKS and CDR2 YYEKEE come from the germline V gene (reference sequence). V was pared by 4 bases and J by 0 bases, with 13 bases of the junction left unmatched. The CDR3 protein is CASSLVLRTGGSYEQYF. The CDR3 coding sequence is TGTGCCAGCAGCCTGGTGCTCCGGACAGGAGGCTCCTACGAGCAGTACTTC.

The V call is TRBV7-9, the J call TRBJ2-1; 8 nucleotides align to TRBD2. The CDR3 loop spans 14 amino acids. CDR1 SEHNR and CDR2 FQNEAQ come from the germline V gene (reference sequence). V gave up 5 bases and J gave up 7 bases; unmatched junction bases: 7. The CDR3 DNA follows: TGTGCCAGCAGCCCCGGGGGGGCCTGGAATGAGCAGTTCTTC. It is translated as CASSPGGAWNEQFF.

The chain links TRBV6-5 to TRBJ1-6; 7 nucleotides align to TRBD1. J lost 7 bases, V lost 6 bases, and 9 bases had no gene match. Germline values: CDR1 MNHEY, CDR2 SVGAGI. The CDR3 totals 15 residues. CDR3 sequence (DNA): TGTGCCAGCAGCCGGACGACAGGGTGGAATTCACCCCTCCACTTT. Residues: CASSRTTGWNSPLHF.

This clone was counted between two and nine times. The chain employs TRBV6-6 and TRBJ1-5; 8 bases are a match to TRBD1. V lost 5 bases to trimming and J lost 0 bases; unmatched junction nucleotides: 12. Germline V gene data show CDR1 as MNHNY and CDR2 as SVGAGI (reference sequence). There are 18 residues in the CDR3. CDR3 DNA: TGTGCCAGCAGTCATTTTCGGGACAGGCTAAATAGCAATCAGCCCCAGCATTTT. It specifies CASSHFRDRLNSNQPQHF.

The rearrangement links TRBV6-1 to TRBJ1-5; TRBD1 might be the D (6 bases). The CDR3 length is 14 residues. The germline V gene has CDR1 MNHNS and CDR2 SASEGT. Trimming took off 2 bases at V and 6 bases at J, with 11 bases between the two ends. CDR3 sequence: CASSELAGVQPQHF. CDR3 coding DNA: TGTGCCAGCAGTGAATTGGCAGGGGTTCAGCCCCAGCATTTT.

The CDR3, as DNA: TGTGCCACCAGCACCAGAACGACAGGGGTTGGCTACACCTTC. Amino acid sequence: CATSTRTTGVGYTF. J is TRBJ1-2 and V is TRBV15; 8 bases are shared with TRBD1. CDR1 LNHNV and CDR2 YYDKDF come from the germline V gene (reference sequence). There are 14 residues in the CDR3. The J segment lost 7 bases and the V segment lost 4 bases, leaving 8 bases of the junction unmatched.

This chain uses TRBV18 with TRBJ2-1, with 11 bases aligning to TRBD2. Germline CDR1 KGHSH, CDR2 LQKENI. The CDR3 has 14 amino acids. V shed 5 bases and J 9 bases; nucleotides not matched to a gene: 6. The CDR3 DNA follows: TGTGCCAGCTCAGCCGGGACTAGCGGTGGTGAGCAGTTCTTC. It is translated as CASSAGTSGGEQFF.

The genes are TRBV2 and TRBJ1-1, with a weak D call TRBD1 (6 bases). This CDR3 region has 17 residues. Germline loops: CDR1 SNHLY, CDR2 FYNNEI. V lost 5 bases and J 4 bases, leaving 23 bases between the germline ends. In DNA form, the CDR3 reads TGTGCCAGCAGTTTGAATAGTCACAGGGAAGGGGGCACTGAAGCTTTCTTT. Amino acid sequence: CASSLNSHREGGTEAFF.

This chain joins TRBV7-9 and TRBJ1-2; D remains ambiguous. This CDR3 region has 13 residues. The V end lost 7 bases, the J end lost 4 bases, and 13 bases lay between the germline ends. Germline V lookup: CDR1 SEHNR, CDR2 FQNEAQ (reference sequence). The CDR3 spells CASTSPNRYGYTF. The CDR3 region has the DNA TGTGCCAGCACCTCCCCTAACCGCTATGGCTACACCTTC.

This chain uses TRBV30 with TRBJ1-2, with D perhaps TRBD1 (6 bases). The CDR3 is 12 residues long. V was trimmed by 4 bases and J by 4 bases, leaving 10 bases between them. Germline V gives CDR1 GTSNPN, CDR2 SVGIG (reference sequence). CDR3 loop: CAWTGALYGYTF. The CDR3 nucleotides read TGTGCCTGGACAGGGGCACTCTATGGCTACACCTTC.

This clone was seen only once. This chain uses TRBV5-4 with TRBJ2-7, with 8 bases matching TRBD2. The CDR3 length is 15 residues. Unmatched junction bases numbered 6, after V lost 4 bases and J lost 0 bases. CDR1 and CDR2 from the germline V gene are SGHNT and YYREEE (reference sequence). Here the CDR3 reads CASSRGGTFSYEQYF. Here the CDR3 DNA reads TGTGCCAGCAGCCGGGGGGGAACGTTCTCCTACGAGCAGTACTTC. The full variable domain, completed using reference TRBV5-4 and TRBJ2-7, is ETGVTQSPTHLIKTRGQQVTLRCSSQSGHNTVSWYQQALGQGPQFIFQYYREEENGRGNFPPRFSGLQFPNYSSELNVNALELDDSALYLCASSRGGTFSYEQYFGPGTRLTVT.

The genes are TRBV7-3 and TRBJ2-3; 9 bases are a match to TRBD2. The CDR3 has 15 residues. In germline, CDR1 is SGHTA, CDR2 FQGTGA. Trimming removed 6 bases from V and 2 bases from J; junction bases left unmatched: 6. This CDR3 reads CASRLSGGPTDTQYF. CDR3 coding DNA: TGTGCCAGCAGACTCAGCGGGGGGCCCACAGATACGCAGTATTTT.

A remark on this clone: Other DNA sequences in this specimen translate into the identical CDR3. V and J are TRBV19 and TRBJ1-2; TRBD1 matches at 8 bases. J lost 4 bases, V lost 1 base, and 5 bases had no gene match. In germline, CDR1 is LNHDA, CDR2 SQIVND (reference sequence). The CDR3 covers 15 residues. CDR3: CASSIAWDRTYGYTF. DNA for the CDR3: TGTGCCAGTAGTATAGCATGGGACAGGACCTATGGCTACACCTTC.

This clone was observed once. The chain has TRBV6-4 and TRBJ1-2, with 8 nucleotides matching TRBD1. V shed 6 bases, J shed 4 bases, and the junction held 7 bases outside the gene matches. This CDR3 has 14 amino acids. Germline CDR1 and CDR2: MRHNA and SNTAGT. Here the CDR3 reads CASRPGQAGYGYTF. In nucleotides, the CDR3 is TGTGCCAGCAGACCGGGACAGGCTGGCTATGGCTACACCTTC.

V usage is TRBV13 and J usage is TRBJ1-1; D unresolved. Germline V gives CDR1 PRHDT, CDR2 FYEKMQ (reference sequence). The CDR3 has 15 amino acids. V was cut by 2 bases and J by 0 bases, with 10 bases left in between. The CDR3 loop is CASSLSGLMNTEAFF. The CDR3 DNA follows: TGTGCCAGCAGCTTATCAGGACTCATGAACACTGAAGCTTTCTTT.

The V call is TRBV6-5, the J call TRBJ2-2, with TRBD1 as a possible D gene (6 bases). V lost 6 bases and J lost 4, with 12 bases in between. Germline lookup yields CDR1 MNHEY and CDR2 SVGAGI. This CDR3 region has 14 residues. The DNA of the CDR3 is TGTGCCAGCAGCCTAACAGGGTTCACCGGGGAGCTGTTTTTT. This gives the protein CASSLTGFTGELFF.

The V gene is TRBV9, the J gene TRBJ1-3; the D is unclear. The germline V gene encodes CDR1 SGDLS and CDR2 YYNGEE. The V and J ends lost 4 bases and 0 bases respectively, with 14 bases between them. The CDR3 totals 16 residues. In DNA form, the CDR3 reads TGTGCCAGCAGCACCCAACAGTCACCCTCTGGAAACACCATATATTTT. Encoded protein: CASSTQQSPSGNTIYF.